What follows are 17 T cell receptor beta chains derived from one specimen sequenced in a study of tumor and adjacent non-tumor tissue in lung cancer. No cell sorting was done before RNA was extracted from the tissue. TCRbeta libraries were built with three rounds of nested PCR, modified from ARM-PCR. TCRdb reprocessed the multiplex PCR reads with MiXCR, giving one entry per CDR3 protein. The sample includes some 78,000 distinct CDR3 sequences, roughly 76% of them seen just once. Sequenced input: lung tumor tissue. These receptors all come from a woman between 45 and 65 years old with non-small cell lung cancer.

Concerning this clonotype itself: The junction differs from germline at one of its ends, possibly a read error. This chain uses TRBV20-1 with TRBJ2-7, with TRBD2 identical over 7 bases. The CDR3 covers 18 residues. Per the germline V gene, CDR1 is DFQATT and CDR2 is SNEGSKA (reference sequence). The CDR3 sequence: CRAMVVAGHKTDSYEQYF. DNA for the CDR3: TGCAGAGCTATGGTGGTAGCGGGCCATAAGACTGACTCCTACGAGCAGTACTTC.

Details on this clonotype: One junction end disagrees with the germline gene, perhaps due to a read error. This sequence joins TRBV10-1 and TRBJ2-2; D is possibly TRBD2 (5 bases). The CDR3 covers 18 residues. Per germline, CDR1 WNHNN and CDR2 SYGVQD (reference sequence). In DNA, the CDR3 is TGCGCCAGCAGTGAGTTCTCCAGCGGTAGCGTCGATACCGGGGAGCCGTTTTTT. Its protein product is CASSEFSSGSVDTGEPFF.

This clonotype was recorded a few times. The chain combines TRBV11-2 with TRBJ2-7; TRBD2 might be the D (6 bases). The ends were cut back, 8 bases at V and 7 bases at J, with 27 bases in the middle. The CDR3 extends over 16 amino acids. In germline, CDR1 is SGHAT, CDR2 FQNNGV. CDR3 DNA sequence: TGTGCCAGCGGGCTAAGAGGAGTAGCGGTCTCGGATGAGCAGTACTTC. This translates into CASGLRGVAVSDEQYF.

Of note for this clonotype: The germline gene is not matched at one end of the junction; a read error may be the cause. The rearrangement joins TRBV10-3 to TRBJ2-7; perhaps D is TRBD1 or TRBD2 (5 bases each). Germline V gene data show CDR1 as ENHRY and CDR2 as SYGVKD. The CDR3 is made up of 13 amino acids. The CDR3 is CATRTRDPYEQYF. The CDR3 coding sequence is TGTGCCACGAGGACAAGGGACCCCTACGAGCAGTATTTC.

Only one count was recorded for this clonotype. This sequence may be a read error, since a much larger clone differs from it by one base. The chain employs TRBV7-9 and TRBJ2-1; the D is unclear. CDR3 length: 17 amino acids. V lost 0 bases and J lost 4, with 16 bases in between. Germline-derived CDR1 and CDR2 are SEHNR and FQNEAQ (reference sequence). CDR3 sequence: CASSLALGIGPYNEQFF. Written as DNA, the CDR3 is TGTGCCAGCAGCTTAGCGCTGGGGATCGGGCCGTACAATGAGCAGTTCTTC.

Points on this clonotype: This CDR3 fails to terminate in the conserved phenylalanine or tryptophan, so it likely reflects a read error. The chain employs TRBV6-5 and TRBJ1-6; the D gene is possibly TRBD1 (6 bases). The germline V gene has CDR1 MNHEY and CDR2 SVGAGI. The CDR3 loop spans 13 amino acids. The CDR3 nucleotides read TGTGCAAGCGGGCGACAGGATAATTCACCCCTCCACTCT. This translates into CASGRQDNSPLHS.

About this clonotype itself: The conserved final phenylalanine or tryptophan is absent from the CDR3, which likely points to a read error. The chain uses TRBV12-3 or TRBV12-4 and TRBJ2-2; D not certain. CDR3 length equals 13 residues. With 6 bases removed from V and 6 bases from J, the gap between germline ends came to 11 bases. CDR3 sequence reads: CASRNWDSGELFL. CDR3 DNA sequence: TGTGCCAGCAGAAACTGGGATTCCGGGGAGCTGTTTCTT.

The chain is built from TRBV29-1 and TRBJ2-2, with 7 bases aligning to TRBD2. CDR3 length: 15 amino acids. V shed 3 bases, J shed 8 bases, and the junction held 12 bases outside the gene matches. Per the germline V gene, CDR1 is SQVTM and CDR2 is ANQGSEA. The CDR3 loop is CSVEGGSASTGELFF. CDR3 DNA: TGCAGCGTTGAGGGAGGGTCCGCGAGCACAGGGGAGCTGTTTTTT.

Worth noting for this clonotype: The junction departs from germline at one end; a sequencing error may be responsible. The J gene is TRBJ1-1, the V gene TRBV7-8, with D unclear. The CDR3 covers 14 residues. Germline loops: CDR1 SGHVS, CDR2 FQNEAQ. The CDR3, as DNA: TGTGCCAGCAGCATAGATTTGTTGGAGACTGAAGCCTTCTTT. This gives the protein CASSIDLLETEAFF.

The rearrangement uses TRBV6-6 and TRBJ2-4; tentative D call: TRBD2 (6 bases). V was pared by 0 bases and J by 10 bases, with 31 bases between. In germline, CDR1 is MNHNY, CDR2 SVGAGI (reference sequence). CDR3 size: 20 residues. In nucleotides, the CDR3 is TGTGCCAGCAGTTACTCAGTCGGAGTCTTAGCGGATCTAGCCAAAGAGATTCAGTACTTC. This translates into CASSYSVGVLADLAKEIQYF.

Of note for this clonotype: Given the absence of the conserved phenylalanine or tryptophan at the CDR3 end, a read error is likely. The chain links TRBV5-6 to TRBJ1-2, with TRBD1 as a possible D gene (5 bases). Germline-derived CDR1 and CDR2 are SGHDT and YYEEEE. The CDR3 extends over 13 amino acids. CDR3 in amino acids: CASSLQGNYGYTL. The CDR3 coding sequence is TGTGCCAGTAGCTTGCAGGGAAACTATGGCTACACCTTG.

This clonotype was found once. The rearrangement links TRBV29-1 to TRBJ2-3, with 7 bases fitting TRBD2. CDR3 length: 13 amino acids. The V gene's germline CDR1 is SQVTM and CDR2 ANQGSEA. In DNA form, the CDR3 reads TGCAGTTCGGCCAGCGGGGACCTCAGTAGGCAGTATTTT. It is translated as CSSASGDLSRQYF.

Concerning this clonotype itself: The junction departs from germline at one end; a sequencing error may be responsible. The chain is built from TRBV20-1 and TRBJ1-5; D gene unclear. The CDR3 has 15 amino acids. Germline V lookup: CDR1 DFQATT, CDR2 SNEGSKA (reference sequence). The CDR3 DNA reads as TGCAGTGCTAGAGACCAGCGGCGGGGTTTTCAGCCCCAGCATTTC. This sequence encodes CSARDQRRGFQPQHF.

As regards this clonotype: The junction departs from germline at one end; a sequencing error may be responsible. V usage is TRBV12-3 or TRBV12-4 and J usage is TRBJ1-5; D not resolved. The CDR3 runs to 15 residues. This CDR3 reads CASKTGAGSHQPRHF. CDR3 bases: TGTGCCAGCAAAACCGGCGCGGGGAGCCATCAGCCCCGGCATTTT.

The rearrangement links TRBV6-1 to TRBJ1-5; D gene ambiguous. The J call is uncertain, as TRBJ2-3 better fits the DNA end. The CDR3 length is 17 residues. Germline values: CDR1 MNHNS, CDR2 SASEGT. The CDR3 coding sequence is TGTGCGAGGAGTGGTTTCCAGAATACCTATAGCAATCAGCCCCAGTATTTT. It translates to CARSGFQNTYSNQPQYF.

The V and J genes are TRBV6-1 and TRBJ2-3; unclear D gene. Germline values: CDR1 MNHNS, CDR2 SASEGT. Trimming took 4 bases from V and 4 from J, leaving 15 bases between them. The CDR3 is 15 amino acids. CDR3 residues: CASSGWCLLSDTQYF. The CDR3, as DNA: TGTGCCAGCAGTGGATGGTGCTTGCTTTCAGATACGCAGTATTTT.

CDR3 bases: TGTGTCGGCAGCTCCGGACAGACCCGGGAGGCCCAGTACTTC. It is translated as CVGSSGQTREAQYF. The chain links TRBV11-2 to TRBJ2-5, with D perhaps TRBD2 (7 bases). The germline CDR1 and CDR2 sequences are SGHAT and FQNNGV. This CDR3 contains 14 residues. Using reference TRBV11-2 and TRBJ2-5 for the parts outside the CDR3, the full variable domain is EAGVAQSPRYKIIEKRQSVAFWCNPISGHATLYWYQQILGQGPKLLIQFQNNGVVDDSQLPKDRFSAERLKGVDSTLKIQPAKLEDSAVYLCVGSSGQTREAQYFGPGTRLLVL.